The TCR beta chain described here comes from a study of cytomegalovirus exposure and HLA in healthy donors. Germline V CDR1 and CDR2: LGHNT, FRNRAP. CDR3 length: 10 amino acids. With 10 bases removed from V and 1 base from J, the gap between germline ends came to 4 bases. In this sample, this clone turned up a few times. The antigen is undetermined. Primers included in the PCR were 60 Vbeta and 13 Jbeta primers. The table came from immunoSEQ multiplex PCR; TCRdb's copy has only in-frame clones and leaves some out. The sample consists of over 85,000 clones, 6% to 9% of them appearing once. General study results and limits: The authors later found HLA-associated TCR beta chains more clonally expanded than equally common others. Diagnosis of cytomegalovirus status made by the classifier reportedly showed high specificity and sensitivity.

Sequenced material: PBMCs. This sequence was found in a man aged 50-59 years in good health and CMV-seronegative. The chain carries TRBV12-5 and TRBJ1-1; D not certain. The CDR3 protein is CATGNTEAFF. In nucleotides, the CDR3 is TGTGCTACGGGGAACACTGAAGCTTTCTTT.